Each of the 7 T cell receptor beta chains below was sequenced from the same sample in a study of beta chain features in type 1 diabetes. The whole isolated RNA underwent reverse transcription, so sequencing captured expressed TCRB transcripts. TCRdb's copy holds only in-frame clones and misses some; the assay was immunoSEQ multiplex PCR. The table records about half a million clones, 10% to 12% of them present only once. The sequencing input was naive CD4+ T cells from blood. These receptors came from a woman under 30 in good health.

The DNA of the CDR3 is TGTGCCAGCAGCGGCCGGGACAGGGGGTTCTTTGAGCAGTTCTTC. Protein product: CASSGRDRGFFEQFF. J is TRBJ2-1 and V is TRBV9, with 11 bases identical to TRBD1. The V gene's germline CDR1 is SGDLS and CDR2 YYNGEE. V lost 3 bases, J lost 9 bases, and 8 bases stayed unmatched. The CDR3 runs 15 residues. The whole variable domain, remainder taken from reference TRBV9 and TRBJ2-1, is DSGVTQTPKHLITATGQRVTLRCSPRSGDLSVYWYQQSLDQGLQFLIQYYNGEERAKGNILERFSAQQFPDLHSELNLSSLELGDSALYFCASSGRDRGFFEQFFGPGTRLTVL.

V and J are TRBV6-5 and TRBJ1-6; TRBD1 might be the D (5 bases). The V gene's germline CDR1 is MNHEY and CDR2 SVGAGI. This CDR3 has 15 residues. Trimming removed 0 bases from V and 5 bases from J, with 8 bases in between. The CDR3 protein is CASSYSKGNNSPLHF. In DNA form, the CDR3 reads TGTGCCAGCAGTTACTCGAAGGGGAATAATTCACCCCTCCACTTT.

The chain joins TRBV2 to TRBJ2-3; weak D call: TRBD2 (6 bases). The germline V gene encodes CDR1 SNHLY and CDR2 FYNNEI. Trimming shortened V by 4 bases and J by 2 bases, and 13 bases separated the two germline ends. CDR3 length equals 15 residues. The CDR3 bases are TGTGCCAGCAGTGTTTCTGCGGGATCCACAGATACGCAGTATTTT. Protein product: CASSVSAGSTDTQYF.

Worth noting for this clone: At one boundary the junction diverges from the germline segment, which might be a read error. The chain employs TRBV6-4 and TRBJ2-7; a possible D gene is TRBD2 (6 bases). This CDR3 is built from 14 residues. Germline V lookup: CDR1 MRHNA, CDR2 SNTAGT. Here the CDR3 reads CASSDAGPHLKRSF. CDR3 nucleotide sequence: TGTGCCAGCAGTGATGCGGGACCCCACCTAAAGCGGAGCTTC.

The genes are TRBV20-1 and TRBJ1-1, with a possible D match to TRBD1 (5 bases). CDR1 DFQATT and CDR2 SNEGSKA come from the germline V gene (reference sequence). The CDR3 totals 11 residues. The V end was cut by 5 bases, the J end by 5 bases, with 9 bases between. CDR3: CSAPGRTEAFF. The CDR3 bases are TGCAGTGCTCCGGGACGGACTGAAGCTTTCTTT.

The DNA of the CDR3 is TGTGCCAGCAGCCACCAACTGAACACTGAAGCTTTCTTT. Translating it yields CASSHQLNTEAFF. The chain uses TRBV16 and TRBJ1-1, with D hard to call. This CDR3 comprises 13 residues. The germline V gene encodes CDR1 KGHSY and CDR2 FQNENV. The germline V and J ends were trimmed by 3 bases and 0 bases, with 5 bases remaining between them.

The chain couples TRBV7-9 to TRBJ1-1, with 7 bases identical to TRBD1. The CDR3 sequence is 16 residues long. Germline assignment: CDR1 SEHNR and CDR2 FQNEAQ (reference sequence). J lost 2 bases, V lost 1 base, and 7 bases had no gene match. The CDR3 nucleotides are TGTGCCAGCAGCTTAGGACTGCAGGGGGGTAACACTGAAGCTTTCTTT. This gives the protein CASSLGLQGGNTEAFF.